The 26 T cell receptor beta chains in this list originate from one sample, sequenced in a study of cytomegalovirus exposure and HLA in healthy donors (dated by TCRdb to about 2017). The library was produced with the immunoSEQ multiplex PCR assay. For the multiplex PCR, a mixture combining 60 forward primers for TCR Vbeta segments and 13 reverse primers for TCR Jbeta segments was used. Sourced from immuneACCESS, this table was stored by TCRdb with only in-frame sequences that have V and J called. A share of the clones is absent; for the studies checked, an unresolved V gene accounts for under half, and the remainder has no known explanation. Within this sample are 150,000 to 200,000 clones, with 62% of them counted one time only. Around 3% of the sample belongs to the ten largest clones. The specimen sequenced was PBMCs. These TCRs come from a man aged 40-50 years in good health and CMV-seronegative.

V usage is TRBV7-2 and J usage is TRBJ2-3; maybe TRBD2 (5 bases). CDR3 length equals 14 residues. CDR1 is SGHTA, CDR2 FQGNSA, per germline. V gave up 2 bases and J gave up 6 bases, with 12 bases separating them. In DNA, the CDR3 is TGTGCCAGCAGCTTATCCCGGGGTGTTGATACGCAGTATTTT. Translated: CASSLSRGVDTQYF.

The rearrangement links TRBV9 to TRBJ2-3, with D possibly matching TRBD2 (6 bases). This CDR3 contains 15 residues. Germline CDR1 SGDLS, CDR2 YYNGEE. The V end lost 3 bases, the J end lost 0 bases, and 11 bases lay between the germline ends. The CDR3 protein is CASSAGTFSTDTQYF. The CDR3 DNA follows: TGTGCCAGCAGCGCAGGGACTTTTAGCACAGATACGCAGTATTTT.

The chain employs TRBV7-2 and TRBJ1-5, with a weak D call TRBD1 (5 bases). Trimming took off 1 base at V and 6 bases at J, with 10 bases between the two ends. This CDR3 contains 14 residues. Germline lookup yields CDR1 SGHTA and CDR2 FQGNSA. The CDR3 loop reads CASSLDGRAQPQHF. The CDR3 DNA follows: TGTGCCAGCAGCTTAGATGGCAGGGCTCAGCCCCAGCATTTT.

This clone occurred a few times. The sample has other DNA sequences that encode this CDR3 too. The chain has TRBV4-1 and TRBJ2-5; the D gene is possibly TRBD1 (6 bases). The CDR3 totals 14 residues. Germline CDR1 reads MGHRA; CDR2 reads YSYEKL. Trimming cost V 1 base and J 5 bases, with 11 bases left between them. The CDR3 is CASSQADRDETQYF. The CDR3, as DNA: TGCGCCAGCAGCCAAGCGGACAGAGACGAGACCCAGTACTTC.

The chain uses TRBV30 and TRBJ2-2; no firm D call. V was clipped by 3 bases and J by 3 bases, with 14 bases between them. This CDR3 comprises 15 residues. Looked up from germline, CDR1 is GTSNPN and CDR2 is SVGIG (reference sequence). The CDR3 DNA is TGTGCCTGGAGGGAGAATTATGCGGACACCGGGGAGCTGTTTTTT. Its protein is CAWRENYADTGELFF. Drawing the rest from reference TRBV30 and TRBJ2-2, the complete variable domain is SQTIHQWPATLVQPVGSPLSLECTVEGTSNPNLYWYRQAAGRGLQLLFYSVGIGQISSEVPQNLSASRPQDRQFILSSKKLLLSDSGFYLCAWRENYADTGELFFGEGSRLTVL.

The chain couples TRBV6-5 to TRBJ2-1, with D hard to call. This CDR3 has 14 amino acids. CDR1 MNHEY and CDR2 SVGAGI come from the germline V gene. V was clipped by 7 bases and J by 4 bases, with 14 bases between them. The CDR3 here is CASTPDTSYNEQFF. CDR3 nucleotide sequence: TGTGCCAGCACCCCCGACACATCTTACAATGAGCAGTTCTTC.

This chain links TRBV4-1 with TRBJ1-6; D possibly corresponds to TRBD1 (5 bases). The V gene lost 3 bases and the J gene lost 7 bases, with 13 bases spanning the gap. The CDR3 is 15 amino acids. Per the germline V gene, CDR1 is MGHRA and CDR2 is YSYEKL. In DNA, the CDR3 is TGCGCCAGCAGCCAGGGCGGAGACAGAAATTCACCCCTCCACTTT. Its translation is CASSQGGDRNSPLHF.

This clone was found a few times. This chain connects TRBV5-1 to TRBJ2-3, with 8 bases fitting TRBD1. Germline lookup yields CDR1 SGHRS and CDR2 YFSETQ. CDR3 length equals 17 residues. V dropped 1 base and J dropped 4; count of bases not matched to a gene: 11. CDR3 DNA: TGCGCCAGCAGCTTGTCTACTTATACAGGGGGGCCAGATACGCAGTATTTT. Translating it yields CASSLSTYTGGPDTQYF.

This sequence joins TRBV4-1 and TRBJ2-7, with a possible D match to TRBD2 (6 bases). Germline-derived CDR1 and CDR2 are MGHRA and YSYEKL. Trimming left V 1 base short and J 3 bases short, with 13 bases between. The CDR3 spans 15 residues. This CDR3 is CASSQVGTYGYEQYF. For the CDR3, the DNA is TGCGCCAGCAGCCAAGTCGGGACTTACGGCTACGAGCAGTACTTC.

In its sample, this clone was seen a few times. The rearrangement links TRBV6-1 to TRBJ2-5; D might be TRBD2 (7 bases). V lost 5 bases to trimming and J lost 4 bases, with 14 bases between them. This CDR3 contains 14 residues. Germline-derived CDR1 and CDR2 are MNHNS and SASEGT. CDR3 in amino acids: CASSSGGLVETQYF. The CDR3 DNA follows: TGTGCCAGCAGTTCCGGGGGGCTTGTAGAGACCCAGTACTTC.

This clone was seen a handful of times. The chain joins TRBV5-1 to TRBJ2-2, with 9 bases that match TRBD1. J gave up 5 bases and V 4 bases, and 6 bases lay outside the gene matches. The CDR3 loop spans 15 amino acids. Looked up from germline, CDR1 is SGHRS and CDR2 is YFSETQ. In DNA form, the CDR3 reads TGCGCCAGCAGCGGGGGGACAGGGTTAACCGGGGAGCTGTTTTTT. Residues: CASSGGTGLTGELFF.

The CDR3 region has the DNA TGTGCCTGGACCTCCAAAGAACCCGGCAGGGGAGTGTTTACCTACGAGCAGTACTTC. This translates into CAWTSKEPGRGVFTYEQYF. This chain links TRBV30 with TRBJ2-7, with a possible D match to TRBD1 (6 bases). The CDR3 is 19 amino acids. From germline, CDR1 is GTSNPN and CDR2 SVGIG (reference sequence). Trimming pared 4 bases from V and 2 bases from J, leaving 30 bases between. Based on the CDR3 plus reference TRBV30 and TRBJ2-7, the full variable domain is SQTIHQWPATLVQPVGSPLSLECTVEGTSNPNLYWYRQAAGRGLQLLFYSVGIGQISSEVPQNLSASRPQDRQFILSSKKLLLSDSGFYLCAWTSKEPGRGVFTYEQYFGPGTRLTVT.

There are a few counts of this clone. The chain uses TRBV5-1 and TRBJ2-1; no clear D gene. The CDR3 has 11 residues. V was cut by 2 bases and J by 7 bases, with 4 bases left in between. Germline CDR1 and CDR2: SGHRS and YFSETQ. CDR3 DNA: TGCGCCAGCAGCTTTCAGAATGAGCAGTTCTTC. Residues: CASSFQNEQFF. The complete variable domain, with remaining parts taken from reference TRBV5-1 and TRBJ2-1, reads KAGVTQTPRYLIKTRGQQVTLSCSPISGHRSVSWYQQTPGQGLQFLFEYFSETQRNKGNFPGRFSGRQFSNSRSEMNVSTLELGDSALYLCASSFQNEQFFGPGTRLTVL.

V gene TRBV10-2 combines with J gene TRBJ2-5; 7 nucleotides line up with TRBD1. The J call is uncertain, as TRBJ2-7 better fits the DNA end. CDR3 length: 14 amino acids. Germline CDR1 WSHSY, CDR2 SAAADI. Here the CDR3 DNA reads TGCGCCACTGAGACAGACAGGGAATCCTACGAGCAGTACTTC. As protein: CATETDRESYEQYF.

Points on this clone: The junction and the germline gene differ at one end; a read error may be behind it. CDR3 nucleotide sequence: TGTGCCAGCAGTTACTCGCAGGGGAGCACTGAAGCTTTCTTC. Residues: CASSYSQGSTEAFF. This chain links TRBV6-5 with TRBJ1-1; D might be TRBD1 (6 bases). Germline assignment: CDR1 MNHEY and CDR2 SVGAGI. The CDR3 is 14 residues long.

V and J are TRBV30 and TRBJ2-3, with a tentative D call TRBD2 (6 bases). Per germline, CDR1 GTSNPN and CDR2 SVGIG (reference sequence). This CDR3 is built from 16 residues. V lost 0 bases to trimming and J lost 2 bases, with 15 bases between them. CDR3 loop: CAWSVLRLGPTDTQYF. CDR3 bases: TGTGCCTGGAGTGTACTGCGACTAGGGCCCACAGATACGCAGTATTTT.

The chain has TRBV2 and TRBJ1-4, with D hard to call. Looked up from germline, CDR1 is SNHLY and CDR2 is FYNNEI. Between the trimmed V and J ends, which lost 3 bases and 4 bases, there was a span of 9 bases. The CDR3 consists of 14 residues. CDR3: CASSDRGFNEKLFF. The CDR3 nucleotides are TGTGCCAGCAGTGACCGGGGATTTAATGAAAAACTGTTTTTT.

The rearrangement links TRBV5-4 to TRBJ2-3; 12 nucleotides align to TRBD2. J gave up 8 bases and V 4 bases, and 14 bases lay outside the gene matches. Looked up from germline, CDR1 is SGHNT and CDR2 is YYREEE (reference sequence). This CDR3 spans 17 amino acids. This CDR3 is CASSDPTSGREAGTQYF. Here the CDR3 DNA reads TGTGCCAGCAGCGATCCGACTAGCGGGAGAGAGGCGGGTACGCAGTATTTT.

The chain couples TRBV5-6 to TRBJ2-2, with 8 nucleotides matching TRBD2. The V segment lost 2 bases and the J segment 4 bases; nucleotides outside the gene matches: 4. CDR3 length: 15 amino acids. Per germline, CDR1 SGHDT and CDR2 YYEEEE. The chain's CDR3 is CASSLAGATTGELFF. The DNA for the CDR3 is TGTGCCAGCAGCTTAGCGGGGGCCACCACCGGGGAGCTGTTTTTT.

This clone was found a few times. In DNA, the CDR3 is TGTGCCAGCAGTTCCTCAATCGCGGGCACCGATCAGCCCCAGCATTTT. Its protein product is CASSSSIAGTDQPQHF. V gene TRBV5-5 combines with J gene TRBJ1-5; no definite D call. Germline lookup yields CDR1 SGHKS and CDR2 YYEKEE (reference sequence). CDR3 length equals 16 residues. V was clipped by 5 bases and J by 5 bases, with 20 bases between them.

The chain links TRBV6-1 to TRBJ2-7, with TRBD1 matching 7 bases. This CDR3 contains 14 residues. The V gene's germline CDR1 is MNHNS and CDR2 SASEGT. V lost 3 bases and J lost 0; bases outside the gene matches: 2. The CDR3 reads CASSDGTVSYEQYF. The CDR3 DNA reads TGTGCCAGCAGTGACGGGACAGTCTCCTACGAGCAGTACTTC.

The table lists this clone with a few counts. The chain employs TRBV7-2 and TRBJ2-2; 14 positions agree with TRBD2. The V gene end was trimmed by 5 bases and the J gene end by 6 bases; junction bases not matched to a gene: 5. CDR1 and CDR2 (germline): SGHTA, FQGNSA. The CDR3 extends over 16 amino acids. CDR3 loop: CASSVGLAGASGELFF. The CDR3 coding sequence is TGTGCCAGCAGCGTGGGACTAGCGGGAGCATCCGGGGAGCTGTTTTTT.

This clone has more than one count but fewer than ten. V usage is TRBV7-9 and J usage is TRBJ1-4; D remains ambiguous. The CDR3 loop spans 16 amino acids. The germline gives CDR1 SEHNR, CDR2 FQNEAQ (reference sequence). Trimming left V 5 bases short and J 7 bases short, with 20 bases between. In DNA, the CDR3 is TGTGCCAGCAGCGTAATAGTCGGGATGGACGGTGAAAAACTGTTTTTT. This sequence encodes CASSVIVGMDGEKLFF.

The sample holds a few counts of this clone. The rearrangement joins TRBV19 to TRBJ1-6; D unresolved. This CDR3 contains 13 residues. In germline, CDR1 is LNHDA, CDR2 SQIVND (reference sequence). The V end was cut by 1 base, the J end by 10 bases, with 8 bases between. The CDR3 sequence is CASSIGPGSPLHF. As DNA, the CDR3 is TGTGCCAGTAGTATAGGGCCCGGGTCACCCCTCCACTTT.

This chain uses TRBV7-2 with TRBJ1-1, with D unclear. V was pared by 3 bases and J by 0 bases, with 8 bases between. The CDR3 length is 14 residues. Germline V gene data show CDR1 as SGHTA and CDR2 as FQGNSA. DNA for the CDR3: TGTGCCAGCAGCTTCGCGGGAATGAACACTGAAGCTTTCTTT. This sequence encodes CASSFAGMNTEAFF. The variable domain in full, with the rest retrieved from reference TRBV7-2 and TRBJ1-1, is GAGVSQSPSNKVTEKGKDVELRCDPISGHTALYWYRQSLGQGLEFLIYFQGNSAPDKSGLPSDRFSAERTGGSVSTLTIQRTQQEDSAVYLCASSFAGMNTEAFFGQGTRLTVV.

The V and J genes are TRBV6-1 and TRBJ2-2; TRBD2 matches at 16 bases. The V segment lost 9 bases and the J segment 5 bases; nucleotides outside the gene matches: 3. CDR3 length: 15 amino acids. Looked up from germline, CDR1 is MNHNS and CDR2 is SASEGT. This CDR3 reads CARGLAGGPTGELFF. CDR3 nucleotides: TGTGCCAGGGGACTAGCGGGGGGGCCAACCGGGGAGCTGTTTTTT.